Each of the 12 T cell receptor beta chains below was sequenced from the same sample in a study of breast tumors, draining lymph nodes, adjacent tissues. TCRdb ran MiXCR on the multiplex PCR reads and lists one entry per CDR3 protein. Of 150,000 to 200,000 distinct CDR3 sequences in the sample, roughly a third were seen once. Samples came from axillary lymph nodes draining the breast cancer. The sequencing input was axillary lymph node tissue. The receptors originated from a female donor with breast cancer. Some clones in this sample may be carry-over from other donors' samples.

The V call is TRBV20-1, the J call TRBJ2-2; 9 nucleotides line up with TRBD2. Germline-derived CDR1 and CDR2 are DFQATT and SNEGSKA (reference sequence). J lost 4 bases, V lost 2 bases, and 5 bases had no gene match. The CDR3 contains 15 residues. CDR3 sequence (DNA): TGCAGTGCTAGACCAGCGGGAGGTATCACCGGGGAGCTGTTTTTT. As protein: CSARPAGGITGELFF.

A remark on this clonotype: This could be a read error, since a much larger clone is one nucleotide away. The CDR3 sequence is CVSSLAVRDYGYTF. The CDR3 region has the DNA TGTGTCAGCAGTTTGGCAGTGAGGGACTATGGCTACACCTTC. This rearrangement joins TRBV12-3 or TRBV12-4 to TRBJ1-2; D is ambiguous. The CDR3 has 14 residues.

CDR3 residues: CATSDMGQRNEQFF. The CDR3 nucleotides read TGTGCCACCAGTGATATGGGCCAGCGCAATGAGCAGTTCTTC. The chain recombines TRBV24-1 with TRBJ2-1; D gene uncertain. The CDR3 sequence is 14 residues long. The germline V gene encodes CDR1 KGHDR and CDR2 SFDVKD. V was shortened by 3 bases and J by 6 bases, with 11 bases between the two germline ends.

Note on this clonotype: The conserved final phenylalanine or tryptophan is absent from the CDR3, which likely points to a read error. The chain recombines TRBV6-2 or TRBV6-3 with TRBJ1-5; D is undetermined. The germline CDR1 and CDR2 sequences are MNHEY and SVGEGT. The CDR3 covers 15 residues. V was pared by 7 bases and J by 3 bases, with 16 bases between. The CDR3 DNA reads as TGTGCCAGCAACCCCTTAGGCCTCCACAATCAGCCCCAGCATTCT. The encoded protein is CASNPLGLHNQPQHS.

The sample holds many counts of this clonotype. The V gene is TRBV20-1, the J gene TRBJ2-5; D is unresolved. The CDR3 loop spans 17 amino acids. V gave up 0 bases and J gave up 1 base, with 18 bases separating them. Germline CDR1 is DFQATT and CDR2 is SNEGSKA (reference sequence). The CDR3, as DNA: TGCAGTGCTAGAGATAGTAGTAGCCGAGCTCCCCAAGAGACCCAGTACTTC. Amino acid sequence: CSARDSSSRAPQETQYF.

This clonotype was seen ten or more times. V is TRBV4-2 and J is TRBJ1-6; 9 bases agree with TRBD1. Germline V lookup: CDR1 LGHNA, CDR2 YNFKEQ. J gave up 6 bases and V 0 bases, and 3 bases lay outside the gene matches. This CDR3 region has 16 residues. CDR3 loop: CASSQETGGSNSPLHF. CDR3 nucleotide sequence: TGTGCCAGCAGCCAAGAGACAGGGGGGTCTAATTCACCCCTCCACTTT.

This clonotype has at least ten counts. The V call is TRBV20-1, the J call TRBJ2-5; D is unclear. Trimming shortened V by 2 bases and J by 5 bases, and 15 bases separated the two germline ends. The CDR3 has 14 amino acids. CDR1 is DFQATT and CDR2 is SNEGSKA in the germline V gene (reference sequence). This CDR3 is CSARINFLGETQYF. As DNA, the CDR3 is TGCAGTGCTAGAATAAATTTCTTAGGGGAGACCCAGTACTTC.

This clonotype was detected only once. This chain connects TRBV3-1 to TRBJ2-2; possibly TRBD1 or TRBD2 for D (6 bases each). Between the trimmed V and J ends, which lost 5 bases and 9 bases, there was a span of 13 bases. CDR1 and CDR2 (germline): LGHDT, YNNKEL (reference sequence). This CDR3 spans 13 amino acids. The CDR3 bases are TGTGCCAGCAGCAAAGGGGGGACATGGGAGCTGTTTTTT. Protein sequence: CASSKGGTWELFF.

This clonotype was detected only a few times. CDR3 sequence reads: CASKRTGSAEAFF. In DNA form, the CDR3 reads TGTGCCAGCAAACGGACAGGGTCGGCTGAAGCTTTCTTT. The chain employs TRBV12-3 or TRBV12-4 and TRBJ1-1, with 8 bases aligning to TRBD1. The CDR3 is 13 residues long. V trimming: 7 bases; J trimming: 6 bases; junction bases outside the gene matches: 7.

In its sample, this clonotype was seen many times. The chain couples TRBV13 to TRBJ2-2; tentative D call: TRBD2 (6 bases). CDR3 length: 14 amino acids. Between the trimmed V and J ends, which lost 3 bases and 3 bases, there was a span of 8 bases. Germline V CDR1 and CDR2: PRHDT, FYEKMQ (reference sequence). CDR3 coding DNA: TGTGCCAGCAGCTTTACGGGGGACACCGGGGAGCTGTTTTTT. Its protein is CASSFTGDTGELFF.

At least ten counts were recorded for this clonotype. The chain recombines TRBV2 with TRBJ2-2; D is unclear. Per germline, CDR1 SNHLY and CDR2 FYNNEI. CDR3 length: 13 residues. V gave up 11 bases and J gave up 0 bases, with 10 bases separating them. The CDR3 coding sequence is TGTGCCGACGAGGATACGAACACCGGGGAGCTGTTTTTT. Protein product: CADEDTNTGELFF.

The V and J genes are TRBV9 and TRBJ1-2; the D is unclear. Germline V gene data show CDR1 as SGDLS and CDR2 as YYNGEE. CDR3 length: 15 amino acids. The V and J ends lost 1 base and 13 bases respectively, with 23 bases between them. CDR3: CASSVFFGGRYASTF. Written as DNA, the CDR3 is TGTGCCAGCAGCGTATTCTTCGGTGGGCGTTATGCCTCCACCTTC. The complete variable domain, with remaining parts taken from reference TRBV9 and TRBJ1-2, reads DSGVTQTPKHLITATGQRVTLRCSPRSGDLSVYWYQQSLDQGLQFLIQYYNGEERAKGNILERFSAQQFPDLHSELNLSSLELGDSALYFCASSVFFGGRYASTFGSGTRLTVV.